The 10 T cell receptor beta chains below all came from one sample that was sequenced in a study of identical twins. TCRdb ran MiXCR on the 5' RACE reads and lists one entry per CDR3 protein. Here the sample spans 450,000 or so distinct CDR3 sequences, roughly 24% being singletons. These data also featured in a second study, about T cells expressing NK-cell markers.

Sample: CD4+ T cells sorted from blood. These receptors were taken from a woman between 18 and 29 years old in good health.

The chain links TRBV18 to TRBJ2-7; D is undetermined. CDR3 length: 15 amino acids. From germline, CDR1 is KGHSH and CDR2 LQKENI. V was pared by 6 bases and J by 4 bases, with 19 bases between. The CDR3 DNA follows: TGTGCCAGCTCTCCCCCGAGGCCCGGTCCGTACGAGCAGTACTTC. Translation: CASSPPRPGPYEQYF.

The chain combines TRBV29-1 with TRBJ1-1, with D perhaps TRBD1 (5 bases). Germline V lookup: CDR1 SQVTM, CDR2 ANQGSEA. The CDR3 extends over 13 amino acids. Trimming left V 4 bases short and J 3 bases short, with 12 bases between. CDR3 DNA sequence: TGCAGCGTTGCGTGGGGGGGGGACACTGAAGCTTTCTTT. Protein: CSVAWGGDTEAFF. Complete variable domain (other parts from reference TRBV29-1 and TRBJ1-1): SAVISQKPSRDICQRGTSLTIQCQVDSQVTMMFWYRQQPGQSLTLIATANQGSEATYESGFVIDKFPISRPNLTFSTLTVSNMSPEDSSIYLCSVAWGGDTEAFFGQGTRLTVV.

This clonotype showed up just once. The chain combines TRBV3-1 with TRBJ1-1, with D possibly TRBD1 on 5 matching bases. The CDR3 extends over 12 amino acids. With 1 base removed from V and 11 bases from J, the gap between germline ends came to 11 bases. Germline CDR1 reads LGHDT; CDR2 reads YNNKEL (reference sequence). CDR3 bases: TGTGCCAGCAGCCAAGGAGGGACGGGGGCTTTCTTT. This encodes CASSQGGTGAFF.

This rearrangement joins TRBV6-1 to TRBJ2-7, with unresolved D. CDR1 is MNHNS, CDR2 SASEGT, per germline. The V gene lost 6 bases and the J gene lost 4 bases, with 13 bases spanning the gap. The CDR3 contains 13 residues. CDR3 protein: CASRSAPSYEQYF. The CDR3 DNA reads TGTGCCAGCAGGTCTGCGCCCTCATACGAGCAGTACTTC.

This clonotype showed up just a few times. V usage is TRBV2 and J usage is TRBJ2-7, with a tentative D call TRBD2 (6 bases). The germline V gene has CDR1 SNHLY and CDR2 FYNNEI. The CDR3 sequence is 13 residues long. V was cut by 11 bases and J by 3 bases, with 17 bases left in between. CDR3 residues: CAGNRDSIYEQYF. The DNA for the CDR3 is TGTGCCGGAAACCGGGACTCGATCTACGAGCAGTACTTC.

The chain links TRBV6-6 to TRBJ1-1; no definite D call. The length of the CDR3 is 12 residues. V shed 8 bases and J shed 4 bases, with 11 bases lying between them. Germline V gene sequence: CDR1 MNHNY, CDR2 SVGAGI (reference sequence). DNA of the CDR3: TGTGCCAGCGGAAGCTTTGGCACTGAAGCTTTCTTT. Amino acid sequence: CASGSFGTEAFF.

This clonotype appeared a few times. V is TRBV10-1 and J is TRBJ2-7; D not resolved. This CDR3 comprises 13 residues. Between the trimmed V and J ends, which lost 2 bases and 8 bases, there was a span of 13 bases. Germline CDR1 is WNHNN and CDR2 is SYGVQD (reference sequence). The CDR3 nucleotides read TGCGCCAGCAGTGAGGCGAGCGAAGGGAAGCAGTACTTC. It codes for CASSEASEGKQYF.

The chain is built from TRBV7-9 and TRBJ1-2; TRBD1 matches at 7 bases. The CDR3 totals 16 residues. V was clipped by 5 bases and J by 8 bases; unmatched bases: 17. The V gene's germline CDR1 is SEHNR and CDR2 FQNEAQ (reference sequence). CDR3 amino acids: CASSPPEGAISIGYTF. The DNA for the CDR3 is TGTGCCAGCAGCCCTCCGGAGGGGGCTATCAGCATCGGCTACACCTTC.

The chain combines TRBV29-1 with TRBJ2-2; D is possibly TRBD1 (6 bases). The V end was cut by 5 bases, the J end by 9 bases, with 13 bases between. This CDR3 has 12 amino acids. Germline assignment: CDR1 SQVTM and CDR2 ANQGSEA. The CDR3 DNA is TGCAGCGTTTCCGGACAGTGCAGGGAGCTGTTTTTT. Amino acid sequence: CSVSGQCRELFF.

This clonotype was seen a few times. The rearrangement joins TRBV20-1 to TRBJ1-1; possible D gene TRBD1, 5 bases. Trimming took 3 bases from V and 6 from J, leaving 20 bases between them. The CDR3 is 15 amino acids. Germline CDR1 is DFQATT and CDR2 is SNEGSKA (reference sequence). For the CDR3, the DNA is TGCAGTGCTAGTCGTTCTCGACAGCATAGTGCTGAAGCTTTCTTT. Protein: CSASRSRQHSAEAFF.